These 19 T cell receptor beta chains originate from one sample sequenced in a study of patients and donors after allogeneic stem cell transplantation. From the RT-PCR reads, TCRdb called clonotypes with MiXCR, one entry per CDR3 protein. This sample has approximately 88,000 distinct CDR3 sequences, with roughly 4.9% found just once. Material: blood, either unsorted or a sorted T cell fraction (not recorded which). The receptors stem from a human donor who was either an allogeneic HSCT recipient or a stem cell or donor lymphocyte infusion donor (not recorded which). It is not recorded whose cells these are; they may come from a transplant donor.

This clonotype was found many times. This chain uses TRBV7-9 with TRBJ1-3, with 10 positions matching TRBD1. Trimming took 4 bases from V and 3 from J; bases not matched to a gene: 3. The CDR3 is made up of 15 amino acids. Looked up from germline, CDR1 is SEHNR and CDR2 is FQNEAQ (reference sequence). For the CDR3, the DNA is TGTGCCAGCAGCTCGACAGGGGGCGGTGGAAACACCATATATTTT. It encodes CASSSTGGGGNTIYF.

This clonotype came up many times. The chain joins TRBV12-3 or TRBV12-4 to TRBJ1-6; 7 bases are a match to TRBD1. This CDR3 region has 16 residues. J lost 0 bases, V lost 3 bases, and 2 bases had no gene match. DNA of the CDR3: TGTGCCAGCAGTTTCCGACAGGGCTCCTATAATTCACCCCTCCACTTT. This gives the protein CASSFRQGSYNSPLHF.

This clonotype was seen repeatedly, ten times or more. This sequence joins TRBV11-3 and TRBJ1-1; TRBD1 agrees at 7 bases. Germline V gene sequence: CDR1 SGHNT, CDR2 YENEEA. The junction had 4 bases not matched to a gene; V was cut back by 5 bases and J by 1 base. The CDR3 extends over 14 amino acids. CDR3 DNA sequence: TGTGCCAGCAGCAGGGACAGACGGAACACTGAAGCTTTCTTT. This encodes CASSRDRRNTEAFF.

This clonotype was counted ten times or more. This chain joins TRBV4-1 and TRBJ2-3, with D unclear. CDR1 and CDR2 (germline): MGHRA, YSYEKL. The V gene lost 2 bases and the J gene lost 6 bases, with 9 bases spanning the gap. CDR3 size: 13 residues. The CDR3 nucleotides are TGCGCCAGCAGCCAACTACTTGTCGATACGCAGTATTTT. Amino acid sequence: CASSQLLVDTQYF.

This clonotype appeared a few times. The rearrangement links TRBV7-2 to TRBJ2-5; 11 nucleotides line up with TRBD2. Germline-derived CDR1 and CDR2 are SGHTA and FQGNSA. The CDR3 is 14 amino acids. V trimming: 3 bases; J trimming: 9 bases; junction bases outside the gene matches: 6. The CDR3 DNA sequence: TGTGCCAGCAGCTTGGGGCTAGCGGGGGGCTCCCAGTACTTC. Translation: CASSLGLAGGSQYF. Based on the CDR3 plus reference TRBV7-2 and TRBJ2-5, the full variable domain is GAGVSQSPSNKVTEKGKDVELRCDPISGHTALYWYRQSLGQGLEFLIYFQGNSAPDKSGLPSDRFSAERTGGSVSTLTIQRTQQEDSAVYLCASSLGLAGGSQYFGPGTRLLVL.

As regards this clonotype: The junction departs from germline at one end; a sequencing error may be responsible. CDR3 DNA: TGTGCCCGCAGTGAAGCGCTGGCGGGGGGAACCGGGGAGCTGTTTTTT. As protein: CARSEALAGGTGELFF. This chain links TRBV6-1 with TRBJ2-2; 8 nucleotides line up with TRBD2. The CDR3 is made up of 16 amino acids. The germline gives CDR1 MNHNS, CDR2 SASEGT.

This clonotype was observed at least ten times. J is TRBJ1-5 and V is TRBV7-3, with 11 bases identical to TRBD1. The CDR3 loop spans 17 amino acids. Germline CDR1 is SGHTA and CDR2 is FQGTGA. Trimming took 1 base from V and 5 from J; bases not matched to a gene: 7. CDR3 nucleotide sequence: TGTGCCAGCAGCTTAATGGTATGGGACAGGGGGTATCAGCCCCAGCATTTT. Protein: CASSLMVWDRGYQPQHF.

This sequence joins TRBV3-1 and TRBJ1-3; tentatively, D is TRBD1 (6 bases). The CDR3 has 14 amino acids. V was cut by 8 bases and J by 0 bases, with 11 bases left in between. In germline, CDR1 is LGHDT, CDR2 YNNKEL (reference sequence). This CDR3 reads CASRSQGSGNTIYF. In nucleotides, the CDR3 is TGTGCCAGCCGGTCACAGGGCTCTGGAAACACCATATATTTT.

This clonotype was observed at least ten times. CDR3 coding DNA: TGTGCCAGCAGAGCGGGAGGGCTTTACAATGAGCAGTTCTTC. It translates to CASRAGGLYNEQFF. The chain joins TRBV2 to TRBJ2-1; 10 bases agree with TRBD2. This CDR3 spans 14 amino acids. Germline V gives CDR1 SNHLY, CDR2 FYNNEI. V shed 6 bases and J 4 bases; nucleotides not matched to a gene: 3.

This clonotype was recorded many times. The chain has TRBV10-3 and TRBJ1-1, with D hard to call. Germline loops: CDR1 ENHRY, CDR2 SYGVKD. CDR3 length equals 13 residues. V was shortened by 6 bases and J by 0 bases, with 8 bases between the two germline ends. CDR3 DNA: TGTGCCATCAGGAAGGGTATGAACACTGAAGCTTTCTTT. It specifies CAIRKGMNTEAFF.

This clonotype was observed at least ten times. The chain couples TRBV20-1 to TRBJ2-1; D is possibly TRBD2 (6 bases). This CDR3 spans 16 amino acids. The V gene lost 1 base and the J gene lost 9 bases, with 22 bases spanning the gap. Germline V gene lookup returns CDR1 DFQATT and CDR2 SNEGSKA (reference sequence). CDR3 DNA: TGCAGTGCTAGAGCGTTCGGGGACTTACATTTGGGTGAGCAGTTCTTC. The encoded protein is CSARAFGDLHLGEQFF.

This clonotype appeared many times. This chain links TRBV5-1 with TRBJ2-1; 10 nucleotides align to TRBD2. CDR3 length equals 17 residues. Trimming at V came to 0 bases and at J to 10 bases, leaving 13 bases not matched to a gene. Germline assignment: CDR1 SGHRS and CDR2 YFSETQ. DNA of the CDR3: TGCGCCAGCAGCTTGGTTGGTAGCGGGGGGTCCGTTAGGGAGCAGTTCTTC. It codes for CASSLVGSGGSVREQFF.

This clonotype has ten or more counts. The CDR3 nucleotides are TGTGCCAGCACAGGGCGACACTATGGCTACACCTTC. Its translation: CASTGRHYGYTF. The chain joins TRBV12-3 or TRBV12-4 to TRBJ1-2, with D maybe TRBD1 (5 bases). The V end was cut by 7 bases, the J end by 3 bases, with 9 bases between. The CDR3 spans 12 residues.

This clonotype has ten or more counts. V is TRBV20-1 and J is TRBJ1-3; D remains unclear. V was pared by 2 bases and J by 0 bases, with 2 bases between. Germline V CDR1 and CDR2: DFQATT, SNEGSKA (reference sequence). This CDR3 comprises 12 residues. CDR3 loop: CSARNSGNTIYF. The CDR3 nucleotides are TGCAGTGCTAGAAACTCTGGAAACACCATATATTTT.

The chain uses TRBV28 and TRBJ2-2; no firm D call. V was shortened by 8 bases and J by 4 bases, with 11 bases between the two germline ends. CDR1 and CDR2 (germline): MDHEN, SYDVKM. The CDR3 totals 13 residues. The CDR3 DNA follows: TGTGCCAGCGTTTTCCGGACCACCGGGGAGCTGTTTTTT. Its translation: CASVFRTTGELFF.

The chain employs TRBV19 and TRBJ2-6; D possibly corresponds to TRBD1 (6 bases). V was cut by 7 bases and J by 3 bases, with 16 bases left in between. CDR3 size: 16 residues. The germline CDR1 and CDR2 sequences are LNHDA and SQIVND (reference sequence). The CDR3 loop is CASMLTGGSGANVLTF. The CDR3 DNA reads TGTGCCAGTATGTTGACAGGAGGAAGTGGGGCCAACGTCCTGACTTTC.

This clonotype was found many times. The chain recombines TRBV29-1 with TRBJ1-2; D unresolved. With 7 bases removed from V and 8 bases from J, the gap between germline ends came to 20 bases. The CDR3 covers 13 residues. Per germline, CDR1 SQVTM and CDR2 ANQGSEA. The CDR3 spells CSARSPGLAGYTF. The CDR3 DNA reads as TGCAGCGCGCGCAGCCCGGGGTTGGCAGGCTACACCTTC.

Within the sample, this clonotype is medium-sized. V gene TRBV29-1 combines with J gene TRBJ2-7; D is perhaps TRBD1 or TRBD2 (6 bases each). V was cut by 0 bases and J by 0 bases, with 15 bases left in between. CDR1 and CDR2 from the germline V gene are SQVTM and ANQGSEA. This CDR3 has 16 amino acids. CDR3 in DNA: TGCAGCGTTGAAGATCTCGGGGGCAAGAGCTCCTACGAGCAGTACTTC. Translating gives CSVEDLGGKSSYEQYF.

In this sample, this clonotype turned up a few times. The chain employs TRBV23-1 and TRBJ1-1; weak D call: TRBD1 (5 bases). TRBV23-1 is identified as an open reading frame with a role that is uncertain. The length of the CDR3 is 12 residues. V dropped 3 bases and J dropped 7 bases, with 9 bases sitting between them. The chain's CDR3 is CASSHITGEAFF. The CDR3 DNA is TGCGCCAGCAGTCACATCACAGGTGAAGCTTTCTTT.